The clone carrying this TCR beta chain was counted many times. TCR beta CDR3 regions were amplified from RNA. During a first-round RT-PCR of the TCR CDR3, the HTBI primer set was used. A single record per CDR3 protein comes from TCRdb applying MiXCR to the multiplex PCR reads. The table shows about 520,000 distinct CDR3 sequences, with approximately 24% occurring only once. This CDR3 has 14 residues. The V gene lost 8 bases and the J gene lost 2 bases, with 18 bases spanning the gap. The germline V gene encodes CDR1 GTSNPN and CDR2 SVGIG (reference sequence). Clinical symptoms, serum thyroxine and TRAb, thyroid ultrasound and orbital computed tomography were used for the diagnoses. This record comes from a study of T cells in Graves' hyperthyroidism and ophthalmopathy.

The TCR originated in a woman aged 25 to 39 with Graves' ophthalmopathy. The J gene is TRBJ1-1, the V gene TRBV30; perhaps TRBD1 as D (5 bases). Input material: blood. The CDR3: CAGNRPGGNTEAFF. The CDR3 DNA follows: TGTGCCGGAAACCGACCCGGGGGTAACACTGAAGCTTTCTTT.